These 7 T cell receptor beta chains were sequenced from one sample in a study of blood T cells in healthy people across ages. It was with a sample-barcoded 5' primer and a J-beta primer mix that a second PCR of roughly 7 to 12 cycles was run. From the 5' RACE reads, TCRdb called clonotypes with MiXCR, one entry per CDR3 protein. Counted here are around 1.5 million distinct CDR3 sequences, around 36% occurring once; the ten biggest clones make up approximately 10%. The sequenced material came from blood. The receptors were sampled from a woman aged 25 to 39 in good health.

The CDR3 DNA follows: TGTGCCAGCAGCTTTATAGGGGATACGCAGTATTTT. It codes for CASSFIGDTQYF. This chain links TRBV7-6 with TRBJ2-3; no definite D call. Trimming removed 3 bases from V and 6 bases from J, with 7 bases in between. CDR3 length: 12 residues. The germline gives CDR1 SGHVS, CDR2 FNYEAQ.

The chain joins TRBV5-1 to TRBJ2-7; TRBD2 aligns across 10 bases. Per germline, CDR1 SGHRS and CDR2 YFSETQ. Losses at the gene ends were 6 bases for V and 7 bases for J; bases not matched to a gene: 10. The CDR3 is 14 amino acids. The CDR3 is CASTQREGLSEQYF. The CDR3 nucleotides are TGCGCCAGCACCCAGCGGGAGGGCCTCTCGGAGCAGTACTTC.

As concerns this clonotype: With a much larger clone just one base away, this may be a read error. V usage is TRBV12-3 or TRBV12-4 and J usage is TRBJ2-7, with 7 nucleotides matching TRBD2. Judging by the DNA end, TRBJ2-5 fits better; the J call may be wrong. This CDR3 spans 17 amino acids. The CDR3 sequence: CASTSTGRGGPQETQYF. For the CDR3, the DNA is TGTGCCAGCACCTCTACAGGCCGGGGAGGGCCTCAGGAGACCCAGTACTTC.

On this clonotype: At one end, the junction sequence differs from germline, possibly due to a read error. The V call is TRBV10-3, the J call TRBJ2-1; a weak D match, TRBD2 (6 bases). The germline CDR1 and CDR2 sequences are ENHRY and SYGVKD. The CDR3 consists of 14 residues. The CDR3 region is CAIRESGGKDEQFF. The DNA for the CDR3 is TGTGCCATCAGGGAGTCTGGCGGGAAAGATGAGCAGTTCTTC.

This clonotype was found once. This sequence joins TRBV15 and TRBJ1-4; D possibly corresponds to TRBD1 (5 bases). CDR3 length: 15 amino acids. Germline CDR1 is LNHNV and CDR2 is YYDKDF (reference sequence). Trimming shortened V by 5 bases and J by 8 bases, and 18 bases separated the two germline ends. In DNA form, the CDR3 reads TGTGCCACCAGCTTAAACTACGGGGCAGGGGAAAAACTGTTTTTT. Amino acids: CATSLNYGAGEKLFF.

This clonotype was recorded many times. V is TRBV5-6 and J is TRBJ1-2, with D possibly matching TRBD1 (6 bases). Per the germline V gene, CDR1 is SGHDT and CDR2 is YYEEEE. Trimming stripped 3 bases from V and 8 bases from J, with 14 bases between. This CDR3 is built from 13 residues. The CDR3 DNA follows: TGTGCCAGCAGCTCCATCAACAGGGAAGGCTACACCTTC. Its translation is CASSSINREGYTF. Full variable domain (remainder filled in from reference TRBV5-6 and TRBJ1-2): DAGVTQSPTHLIKTRGQQVTLRCSPKSGHDTVSWYQQALGQGPQFIFQYYEEEERQRGNFPDRFSGHQFPNYSSELNVNALLLGDSALYLCASSSINREGYTFGSGTRLTVV.

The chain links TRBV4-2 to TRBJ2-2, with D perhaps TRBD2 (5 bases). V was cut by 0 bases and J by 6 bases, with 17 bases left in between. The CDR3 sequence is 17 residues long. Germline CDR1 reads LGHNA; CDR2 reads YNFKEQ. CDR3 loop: CASSQEPGGGRSGELFF. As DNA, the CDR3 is TGTGCCAGCAGCCAAGAACCTGGAGGCGGCCGTTCCGGGGAGCTGTTTTTT.